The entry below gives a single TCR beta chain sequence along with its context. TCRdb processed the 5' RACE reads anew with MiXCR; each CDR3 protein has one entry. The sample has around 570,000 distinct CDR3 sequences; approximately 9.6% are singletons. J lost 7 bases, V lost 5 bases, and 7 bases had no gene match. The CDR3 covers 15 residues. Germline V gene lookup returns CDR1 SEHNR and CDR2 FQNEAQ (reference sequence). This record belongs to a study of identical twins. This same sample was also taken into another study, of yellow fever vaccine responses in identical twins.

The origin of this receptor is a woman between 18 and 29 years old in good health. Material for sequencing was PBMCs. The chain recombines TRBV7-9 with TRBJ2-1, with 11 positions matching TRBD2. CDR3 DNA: TGTGCCAGCAGCCCGACTAGCGGGGCGGGGAATGAGCAGTTCTTC. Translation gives CASSPTSGAGNEQFF.